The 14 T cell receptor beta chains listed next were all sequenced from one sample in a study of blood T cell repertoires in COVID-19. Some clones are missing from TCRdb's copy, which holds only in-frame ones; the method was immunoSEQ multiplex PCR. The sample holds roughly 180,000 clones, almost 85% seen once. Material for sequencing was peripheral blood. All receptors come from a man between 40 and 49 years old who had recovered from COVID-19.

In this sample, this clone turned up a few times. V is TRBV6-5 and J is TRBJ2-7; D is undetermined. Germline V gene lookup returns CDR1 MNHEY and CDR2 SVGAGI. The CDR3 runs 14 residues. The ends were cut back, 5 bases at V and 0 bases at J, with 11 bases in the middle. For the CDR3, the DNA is TGTGCCAGCAGTCTTACAGTCAGCTCCTACGAGCAGTACTTC. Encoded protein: CASSLTVSSYEQYF.

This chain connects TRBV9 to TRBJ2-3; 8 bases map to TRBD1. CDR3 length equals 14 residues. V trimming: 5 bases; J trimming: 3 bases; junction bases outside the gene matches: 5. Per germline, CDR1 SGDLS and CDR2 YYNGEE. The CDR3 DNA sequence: TGTGCCAGCAGTGATACAGGGGGAACAGATACGCAGTATTTT. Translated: CASSDTGGTDTQYF.

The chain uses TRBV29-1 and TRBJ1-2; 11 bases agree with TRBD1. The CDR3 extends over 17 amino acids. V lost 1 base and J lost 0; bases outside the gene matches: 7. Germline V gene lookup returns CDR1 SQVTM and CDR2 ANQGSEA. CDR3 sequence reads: CSVEAWGQGVPNYGYTF. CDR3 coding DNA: TGCAGCGTTGAAGCTTGGGGACAGGGGGTCCCTAACTATGGCTACACCTTC.

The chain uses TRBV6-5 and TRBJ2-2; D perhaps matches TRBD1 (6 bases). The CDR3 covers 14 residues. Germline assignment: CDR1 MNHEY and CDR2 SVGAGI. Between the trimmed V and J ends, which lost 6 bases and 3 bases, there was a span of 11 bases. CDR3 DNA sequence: TGTGCCAGCAGAGCTGGACAGTACACCGGGGAGCTGTTTTTT. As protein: CASRAGQYTGELFF.

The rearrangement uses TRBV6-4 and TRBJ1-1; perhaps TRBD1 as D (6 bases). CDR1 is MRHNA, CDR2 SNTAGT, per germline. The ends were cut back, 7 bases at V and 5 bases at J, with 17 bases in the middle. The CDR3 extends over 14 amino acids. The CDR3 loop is CASKVNRDGTEAFF. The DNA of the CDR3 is TGTGCCAGCAAAGTTAACAGGGATGGGACTGAAGCTTTCTTT.

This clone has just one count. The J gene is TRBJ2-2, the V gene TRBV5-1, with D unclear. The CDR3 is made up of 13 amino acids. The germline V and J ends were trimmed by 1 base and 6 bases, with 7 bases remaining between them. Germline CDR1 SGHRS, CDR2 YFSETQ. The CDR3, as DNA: TGCGCCAGCAGCTTGTTTGGCTCCGGGGAGCTGTTTTTT. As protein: CASSLFGSGELFF.

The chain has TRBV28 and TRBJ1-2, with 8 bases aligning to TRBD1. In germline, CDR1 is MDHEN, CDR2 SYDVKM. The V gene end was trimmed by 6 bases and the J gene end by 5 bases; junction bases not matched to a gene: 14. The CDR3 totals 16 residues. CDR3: CASRPQPSTGAYGYTF. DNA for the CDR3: TGTGCCAGCAGACCCCAACCATCGACAGGGGCTTATGGCTACACCTTC.

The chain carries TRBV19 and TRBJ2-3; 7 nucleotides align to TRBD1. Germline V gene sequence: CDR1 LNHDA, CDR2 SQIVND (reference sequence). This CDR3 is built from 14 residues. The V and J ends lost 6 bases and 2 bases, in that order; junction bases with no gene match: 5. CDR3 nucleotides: TGTGCCAGTAGCCACAGGGGTTCCACAGATACGCAGTATTTT. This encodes CASSHRGSTDTQYF.

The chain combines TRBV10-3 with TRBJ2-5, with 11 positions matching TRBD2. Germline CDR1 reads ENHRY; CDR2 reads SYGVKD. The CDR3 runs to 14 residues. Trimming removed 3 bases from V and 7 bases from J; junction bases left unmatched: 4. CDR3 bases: TGTGCCATCAGTGAACTAGCGGGAGTGGGGACCCAGTACTTC. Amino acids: CAISELAGVGTQYF.

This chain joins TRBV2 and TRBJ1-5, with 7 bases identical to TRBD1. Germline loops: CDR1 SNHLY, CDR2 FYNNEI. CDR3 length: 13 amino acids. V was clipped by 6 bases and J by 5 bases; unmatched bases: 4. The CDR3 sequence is CASSGTAYQPQHF. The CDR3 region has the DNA TGTGCCAGCAGCGGGACAGCATATCAGCCCCAGCATTTT.

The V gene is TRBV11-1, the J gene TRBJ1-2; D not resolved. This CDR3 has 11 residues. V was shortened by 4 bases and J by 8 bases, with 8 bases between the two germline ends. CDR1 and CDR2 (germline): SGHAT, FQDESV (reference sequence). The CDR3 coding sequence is TGTGCCAGCAGCTCCGGGGAAGGCTACACCTTC. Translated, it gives CASSSGEGYTF.

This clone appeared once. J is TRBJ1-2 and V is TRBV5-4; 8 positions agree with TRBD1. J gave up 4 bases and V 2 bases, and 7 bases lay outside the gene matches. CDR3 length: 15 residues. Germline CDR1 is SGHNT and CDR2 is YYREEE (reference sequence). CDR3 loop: CASSLGTGGGYGYTF. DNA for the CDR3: TGTGCCAGCAGCTTAGGCACAGGGGGGGGCTATGGCTACACCTTC.

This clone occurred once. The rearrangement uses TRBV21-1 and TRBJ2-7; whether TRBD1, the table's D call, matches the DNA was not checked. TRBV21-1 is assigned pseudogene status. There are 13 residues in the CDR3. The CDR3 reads CASRGQGAHEQYF. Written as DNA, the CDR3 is TGTGCCAGCAGAGGACAGGGGGCGCACGAGCAGTACTTC.

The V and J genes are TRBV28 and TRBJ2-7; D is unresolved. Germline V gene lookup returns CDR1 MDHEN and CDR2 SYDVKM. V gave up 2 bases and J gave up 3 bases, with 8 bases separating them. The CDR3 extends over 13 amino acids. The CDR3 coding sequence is TGTGCCAGCAGTTTAACATATCGCTACGAGCAGTACTTC. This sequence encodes CASSLTYRYEQYF.